This T cell receptor beta chain was identified during a study of T cell changes during pregnancy in multiple sclerosis (dated by TCRdb to the late 2010s). Context from the whole study: In women with multiple sclerosis, the researchers looked at how the T cell repertoire shifted as pregnancy progressed.

The CDR3 numbers 15 residues from cysteine through phenylalanine. The kept DNA is CDR3 alone, 45 bases in frame from the first base. After removal of 6 bases from V and 4 bases from J, the junction retains 6 bases not matched to a gene. Via the germline V gene (reference sequence), CDR1 is MNHEY and CDR2 SMNVEV. Libraries were built with the immunoSEQ multiplex PCR assay. TCRdb obtained this table from immuneACCESS and retained in-frame rearrangements with V and J assigned. These tables miss some clones; where compared with another copy, unresolved V genes account for less than half of the shortfall, and the remainder is unexplained. The sample includes tens of thousands of clones, with roughly nine tenths observed a single time. In total, the top ten clones hold 0.8% of the sample. Concerning this clone itself: Its antigen remains undetermined. Within one base of it there is no much larger clone, and no base qualities were kept.

This TCR was recovered from a female donor with multiple sclerosis, enrolled in a pregnancy study. The chain is made from TRBV27 and TRBJ1-2; TRBD1 fits 12 bases in the junction. The sequencing used CD4+ T cells from peripheral blood mononuclear cells, collected in the second trimester of pregnancy. CDR3 region: CASSLRDRGPYGYTF. The base sequence is TGTGCCAGCAGCCTCCGGGACAGGGGGCCCTATGGCTACACCTTC.